The entry below gives a single T cell receptor (beta chain) sequence along with its context. Which antigen it targets is not known. Qualities for individual bases were not recorded, and no much larger clone is one base off. After removal of 1 base from V and 4 bases from J, the junction retains 6 bases not matched to a gene. Reading the germline V gene gives CDR1 MDHEN and CDR2 SYDVKM. The cysteine opens and the phenylalanine closes a CDR3 of 16 amino acids. Only CDR3 DNA is held: 48 bases, read in frame from base 1. The collaborating institutions used their own protocols to collect whole blood in K2EDTA tubes. For TCRbeta analysis, collaborators shipped samples as frozen whole blood, isolated PBMCs, or DNA extracted from either of those sample types. The sample originates from a study of blood T cell repertoires in COVID-19 (dated by TCRdb to the early 2020s). Study-wide context: Samples covering the acute and convalescent phases of COVID-19 were provided by collaborators in the United States, Italy and Spain. The prospective study material was composed of cDNA or gDNA derived from T cells, B-cell-depleted T cells, or PBMCs. Subjects who had been exposed to COVID-19, were actively infected with it, or had recovered from it provided the deeply sampled blood TCRbeta repertoires that made up the dataset. The repertoires were released in a freely available public database intended as a resource for research on the immune response to SARS-CoV-2. The samples were drawn from the first 160 participants of the ongoing ImmuneRACE study and from 1,254 subjects provided by 6 global collaborators. Nearly every sample came with metadata listing a de-identified subject ID, COVID-19 status, age in years and sex. Where HLA class I and class II types were available, the types were taken from metadata supplied by the sample provider, not from assay-based typing.

The investigation overall reported the following: Clinical and demographic metadata were provided uncurated, with the amount varying by source and participant.

TCRbeta CDR3 regions were amplified from genomic DNA by means of the immunoSEQ Assay, a bias-controlled multiplex PCR. The original methods were these. The number of nucleated cells in each sample was estimated from the amplification of reference gene primers within the assay. Sequence reads were collapsed and filtered to measure the absolute abundance of every unique TCRbeta CDR3 rearrangement. Productive Simpson clonality was computed per sample as the square root of Simpson's diversity index over productive rearrangements. The table comes from immuneACCESS by way of TCRdb, which keeps in-frame sequences with V and J called. Part of the clones is missing from these tables; in studies checked, under half for an unresolved V gene and the rest for unknown reasons. V, J and clone size reflect that table, while D and trimming were determined from the DNA. Present in this sample are some 130,000 clones, 90% of which were seen just once. The biggest ten clones account for about 3.5% of the sample.

The V gene is TRBV28 and the J gene is TRBJ1-5, with 8 junctional bases fitting TRBD1. The receptor comes from a middle-aged man with active COVID-19. The sequenced sample consisted of peripheral blood. The DNA sequence is as follows: TGTGCCAGCAGTTTATTCCAGGGGGCCACAAATCAGCCCCAGCATTTT. This encodes CASSLFQGATNQPQHF.